Given below is one T cell receptor beta chain in context. Its cognate antigen is unknown. Possible read error: a much larger clone is one base away. The sample is drawn from a study of molecular identifiers for immune sequencing clone quantification. General study points: Spiked Jurkat TCR RNA originating from one cell could reportedly be identified amid one million naive cells. Clones that exceeded 20 RNA copies held over 97% of effector molecules, yet under 1% in naive cells.

RNA fractions of 10%, 30% or 50% and roughly 19,000 to 1,000,000 sorted cells were the source of naive CD8 libraries. The CDR3 is 15 amino acids. Previously reported methods and listed TCR primers produced the bulk TCR libraries. Each CDR3 protein gets one entry after TCRdb re-called the PCR reads with MiXCR. Of 75,000 to 100,000 distinct CDR3 sequences in the sample, 15% to 20% were seen once. The receptor was derived from a human donor in good health. Some libraries in this study had Jurkat cell RNA spiked in. Sequenced sample: naive CD8+ T cells from blood, with Jurkat cell RNA spiked in. Subset here: FACS-sorted CD8+CD4-CCR7+CD45RA+ naive T cells. This chain connects TRBV12-3 or TRBV12-4 to TRBJ2-2, with a tentative D call TRBD2 (5 bases). The CDR3 region has the DNA TGTGCCAGCAGTTTTCGCCCAGCGAACACCGGGGAGCTGGTTTTT. Translation gives CASSFRPANTGELVF.